One and the same sample provided the 27 T cell receptor beta chains below, sequenced in a study of vaccination effects on CD4 cells after COVID-19. The protocol was immunoSEQ multiplex PCR, while the TCRdb copy is restricted to in-frame clones and leaves out a portion. The sample lists tens of thousands of clones, 65% to 90% seen once, with about 2.6% in the top ten. Before sequencing, viral peptide pools were used by the ViraFEST assay to expand antigen-specific CD4+ T cells. Cells that had been cultured for ten to eleven days were the source of isolated CD4+ T cells. These receptors' antigens are unknown. The material was CD4+ T cells from PBMCs cultured with HCoV-229E spike peptides, obtained before COVID-19 vaccination. These receptors came from a human donor who received a COVID-19 vaccine.

This clone was seen a handful of times. V is TRBV6-5 and J is TRBJ1-4; D might be TRBD1 (6 bases). CDR3 size: 14 residues. Germline-derived CDR1 and CDR2 are MNHEY and SVGAGI. V was shortened by 6 bases and J by 7 bases, with 15 bases between the two germline ends. This CDR3 reads CASSSGAGLEKLFF. CDR3 coding DNA: TGTGCCAGCAGCTCAGGGGCGGGTCTTGAAAAACTGTTTTTT.

The CDR3, as DNA: TGTGCCAGCAGCGCGGGACAGGGCTATGGCTACACCTTC. It encodes CASSAGQGYGYTF. This chain connects TRBV28 to TRBJ1-2; 9 bases are a match to TRBD1. Unmatched junction bases numbered 3, after V lost 6 bases and J lost 4 bases. The CDR3 runs to 13 residues. Germline lookup yields CDR1 MDHEN and CDR2 SYDVKM.

In this sample, this clone turned up a few times. The J gene is TRBJ2-1, the V gene TRBV18; D call uncertain. CDR1 KGHSH and CDR2 LQKENI come from the germline V gene. This CDR3 is 13 amino acids long. Trimming took 6 bases from V and 9 from J, leaving 15 bases between them. CDR3 sequence reads: CASSTPAGSEQFF. DNA for the CDR3: TGTGCCAGCTCCACCCCCGCCGGTTCTGAGCAGTTCTTC.

V and J are TRBV20-1 and TRBJ2-1, with D uncertain. Trimming shortened V by 3 bases and J by 3 bases, and 6 bases separated the two germline ends. The CDR3 runs 12 residues. Germline V gene data show CDR1 as DFQATT and CDR2 as SNEGSKA (reference sequence). The CDR3 DNA is TGCAGTGCTAGTGAGAGCTACAATGAGCAGTTCTTC. The encoded protein is CSASESYNEQFF.

V and J are TRBV5-1 and TRBJ1-4, with 7 bases identical to TRBD1. With 2 bases clipped from V and 8 bases from J, the junction kept 3 bases outside the gene matches. Germline CDR1 SGHRS, CDR2 YFSETQ. This CDR3 region has 13 residues. The CDR3, as DNA: TGCGCCAGCAGCTTTCAGGGGGACGAAAAACTGTTTTTT. Translating gives CASSFQGDEKLFF. Drawing the rest from reference TRBV5-1 and TRBJ1-4, the complete variable domain is KAGVTQTPRYLIKTRGQQVTLSCSPISGHRSVSWYQQTPGQGLQFLFEYFSETQRNKGNFPGRFSGRQFSNSRSEMNVSTLELGDSALYLCASSFQGDEKLFFGSGTQLSVL.

CDR3 sequence (DNA): TGTGCCAGCAGTTACCCTAACTCAGCGGGGGGCTTCACAGATACGCAGTATTTT. It translates to CASSYPNSAGGFTDTQYF. The gene calls are TRBV6-2 or TRBV6-3 and TRBJ2-3; 9 nucleotides align to TRBD2. In germline, CDR1 is MNHEY, CDR2 SVGEGT. V lost 2 bases and J lost 2; bases outside the gene matches: 11. The length of the CDR3 is 18 residues.

The V and J genes are TRBV15 and TRBJ1-2, with a possible D match to TRBD1 (6 bases). V shed 3 bases and J shed 0 bases, with 8 bases lying between them. Germline V gene data show CDR1 as LNHNV and CDR2 as YYDKDF (reference sequence). CDR3 length equals 14 residues. The CDR3 DNA sequence: TGTGCCACCAGCAGCGGGGGGCCTAACTATGGCTACACCTTC. Its translation: CATSSGGPNYGYTF.

V usage is TRBV2 and J usage is TRBJ2-1; TRBD2 agrees at 8 bases. V lost 8 bases and J lost 0; bases outside the gene matches: 6. The CDR3 covers 15 residues. Germline V CDR1 and CDR2: SNHLY, FYNNEI. This CDR3 is CASLRRGGSYNEQFF. As DNA, the CDR3 is TGTGCCAGCCTACGACGGGGGGGCTCCTACAATGAGCAGTTCTTC.

This chain joins TRBV29-1 and TRBJ2-5, with D possibly matching TRBD2 (6 bases). Germline V gene data show CDR1 as SQVTM and CDR2 as ANQGSEA. The V gene lost 3 bases and the J gene lost 3 bases, with 8 bases spanning the gap. The CDR3 sequence is 12 residues long. CDR3 bases: TGCAGCGTTGATCCGGGGGAAGAGACCCAGTACTTC. Translation gives CSVDPGEETQYF.

The chain joins TRBV7-2 to TRBJ1-2; D ambiguous. Trimming took 6 bases from V and 0 from J, leaving 5 bases between them. The CDR3 consists of 12 residues. Germline V gene lookup returns CDR1 SGHTA and CDR2 FQGNSA. The CDR3 sequence is CASRGPNYGYTF. The CDR3, as DNA: TGTGCCAGCAGGGGCCCTAACTATGGCTACACCTTC.

J is TRBJ1-2 and V is TRBV4-1; the match to TRBD1 covers 8 bases. V lost 3 bases and J lost 4; bases outside the gene matches: 7. The germline V gene encodes CDR1 MGHRA and CDR2 YSYEKL. CDR3 length: 15 amino acids. This chain's CDR3 is CASSQNRGFSYGYTF. CDR3 nucleotide sequence: TGCGCCAGCAGCCAGAACAGGGGGTTTAGCTATGGCTACACCTTC.

The chain combines TRBV9 with TRBJ1-1; D is uncertain. The CDR3 extends over 13 amino acids. The V gene's germline CDR1 is SGDLS and CDR2 YYNGEE. The V end lost 0 bases, the J end lost 0 bases, and 3 bases lay between the germline ends. CDR3 nucleotide sequence: TGTGCCAGCAGCGTAGGTATGAACACTGAAGCTTTCTTT. This translates into CASSVGMNTEAFF. Full variable domain (missing parts from reference TRBV9 and TRBJ1-1): DSGVTQTPKHLITATGQRVTLRCSPRSGDLSVYWYQQSLDQGLQFLIQYYNGEERAKGNILERFSAQQFPDLHSELNLSSLELGDSALYFCASSVGMNTEAFFGQGTRLTVV.

The rearrangement joins TRBV5-8 to TRBJ1-6; TRBD1 is a possible D gene (5 bases). V was cut by 0 bases and J by 10 bases, with 14 bases left in between. CDR1 SGHTS and CDR2 YDEGEE come from the germline V gene. This CDR3 contains 15 residues. The CDR3 coding sequence is TGTGCCAGCAGCTTGGAGGCAGGGCCCCAATCACCCCTCCACTTT. This translates into CASSLEAGPQSPLHF.

Only a few counts were recorded for this clone. V and J are TRBV18 and TRBJ2-2; no clear D gene. The CDR3 runs to 14 residues. Germline values: CDR1 KGHSH, CDR2 LQKENI. The ends were cut back, 0 bases at V and 3 bases at J, with 5 bases in the middle. CDR3 in DNA: TGTGCCAGCTCACCACCGTGGGACACCGGGGAGCTGTTTTTT. This codes for CASSPPWDTGELFF.

CDR3: CASSYGQSDNEKLFF. The CDR3 DNA reads as TGTGCCAGCAGCTACGGACAGTCCGATAATGAAAAACTGTTTTTT. The rearrangement links TRBV5-6 to TRBJ1-4, with D possibly matching TRBD1 (6 bases). The CDR3 is 15 amino acids. CDR1 SGHDT and CDR2 YYEEEE come from the germline V gene. The V and J ends lost 3 bases and 4 bases respectively, with 13 bases between them.

J is TRBJ1-2 and V is TRBV14; possible D gene TRBD1, 5 bases. V shed 1 base and J shed 1 base, with 13 bases lying between them. The CDR3 has 16 residues. Germline V gene sequence: CDR1 SGHDN, CDR2 FVKESK. The CDR3 DNA reads TGTGCCAGCAGCCAAGGTTGGGCAGGGAATAACTATGGCTACACCTTC. It is translated as CASSQGWAGNNYGYTF.

The chain carries TRBV12-3 or TRBV12-4 and TRBJ1-1; TRBD1 is a possible D gene (5 bases). V lost 6 bases, J lost 5 bases, and 13 bases lay in between. The CDR3 has 13 amino acids. The CDR3 sequence is CASRPAGGTEAFF. The CDR3 region has the DNA TGTGCCAGCAGACCGGCCGGGGGGACTGAAGCTTTCTTT.

The V call is TRBV6-1, the J call TRBJ2-7; 9 bases are a match to TRBD2. The CDR3 is 17 residues long. The germline CDR1 and CDR2 sequences are MNHNS and SASEGT. V shed 3 bases and J 4 bases; nucleotides not matched to a gene: 13. The CDR3, as DNA: TGTGCCAGCAGTGATGGATTAGGCCTAGCGGGAAAATACGAGCAGTACGTC. Protein: CASSDGLGLAGKYEQYV.

The chain uses TRBV11-2 and TRBJ1-3; D possibly corresponds to TRBD1 (6 bases). This CDR3 has 15 residues. CDR1 is SGHAT, CDR2 FQNNGV, per germline. V gave up 11 bases and J gave up 2 bases, with 19 bases separating them. This chain's CDR3 is CARSWRGSPGNTIYF. DNA for the CDR3: TGTGCCCGATCGTGGAGGGGGTCCCCTGGAAACACCATATATTTT.

CDR3 residues: CASSLGRTWYNEQYV. DNA of the CDR3: TGTGCCAGCAGCTTAGGGAGGACATGGTATAACGAGCAGTACGTC. V gene TRBV7-8 combines with J gene TRBJ2-7; perhaps D is TRBD1 or TRBD2 (5 bases each). The CDR3 covers 15 residues. The germline V gene has CDR1 SGHVS and CDR2 FQNEAQ. V shed 1 base and J shed 5 bases, with 15 bases lying between them.

This clone showed up just a few times. The chain uses TRBV2 and TRBJ1-6; D gene ambiguous. Per germline, CDR1 SNHLY and CDR2 FYNNEI. This CDR3 is 13 amino acids long. The ends were cut back, 7 bases at V and 9 bases at J, with 13 bases in the middle. The CDR3 spells CASTGQEVSPLHF. The CDR3 DNA reads TGTGCCAGCACGGGCCAAGAAGTTTCACCCCTCCACTTT.

This clone was seen once. The gene calls are TRBV18 and TRBJ1-5; the D is unclear. The CDR3 extends over 13 amino acids. CDR1 is KGHSH and CDR2 is LQKENI in the germline V gene. Trimming shortened V by 3 bases and J by 2 bases, and 5 bases separated the two germline ends. In nucleotides, the CDR3 is TGTGCCAGCTCACCGGTGGGCAATCAGCCCCAGCATTTT. As protein: CASSPVGNQPQHF.

This chain links TRBV21-1 with TRBJ1-2; TRBD1 is the table's D call, not checked against the DNA. TRBV21-1 is termed a pseudogene. CDR3 size: 15 residues. This chain's CDR3 is CASSKGDRENYGYTF. As DNA, the CDR3 is TGTGCCAGCAGCAAAGGAGACAGGGAGAACTATGGCTACACCTTC.

V gene TRBV3-1 (or the pseudogene TRBV3-2) combines with J gene TRBJ2-1; 13 nucleotides line up with TRBD2. The germline V gene has CDR1 LGHDT and CDR2 YNNKEL (reference sequence). V dropped 0 bases and J dropped 8; count of bases not matched to a gene: 4. The CDR3 length is 16 residues. The CDR3, as DNA: TGTGCCAGCAGCCAAGACGTTGGGACTAGCGGGGATGAGCAGTTCTTC. Translating it yields CASSQDVGTSGDEQFF.

V and J are TRBV2 and TRBJ1-1; 7 positions agree with TRBD1. The CDR3 sequence is 14 residues long. Germline V gene lookup returns CDR1 SNHLY and CDR2 FYNNEI. V gave up 8 bases and J gave up 1 base; unmatched junction bases: 7. Here the CDR3 DNA reads TGTGCCAGCTCCCGGGACAGACAGAACACTGAAGCTTTCTTT. Translated, it gives CASSRDRQNTEAFF.

The chain is built from TRBV3-1 (or the pseudogene TRBV3-2) and TRBJ2-3, with 12 bases lining up with TRBD2. This CDR3 contains 20 residues. The germline CDR1 and CDR2 sequences are LGHDT and YNNKEL (reference sequence). V lost 2 bases to trimming and J lost 2 bases; unmatched junction nucleotides: 14. This CDR3 reads CASSQRGYLAGGRYTDTQYF. The CDR3 coding sequence is TGTGCCAGCAGCCAACGGGGGTATCTAGCGGGGGGGCGGTACACAGATACGCAGTATTTT.

The rearrangement uses TRBV30 and TRBJ1-5; 12 bases are shared with TRBD1. V was pared by 2 bases and J by 6 bases, with 5 bases of the junction left unmatched. CDR1 is GTSNPN, CDR2 SVGIG, per germline (reference sequence). This CDR3 is built from 15 residues. CDR3 loop: CAWSRGTGGVQPQHF. The CDR3 coding sequence is TGTGCCTGGAGTAGGGGGACAGGGGGCGTTCAGCCCCAGCATTTT.